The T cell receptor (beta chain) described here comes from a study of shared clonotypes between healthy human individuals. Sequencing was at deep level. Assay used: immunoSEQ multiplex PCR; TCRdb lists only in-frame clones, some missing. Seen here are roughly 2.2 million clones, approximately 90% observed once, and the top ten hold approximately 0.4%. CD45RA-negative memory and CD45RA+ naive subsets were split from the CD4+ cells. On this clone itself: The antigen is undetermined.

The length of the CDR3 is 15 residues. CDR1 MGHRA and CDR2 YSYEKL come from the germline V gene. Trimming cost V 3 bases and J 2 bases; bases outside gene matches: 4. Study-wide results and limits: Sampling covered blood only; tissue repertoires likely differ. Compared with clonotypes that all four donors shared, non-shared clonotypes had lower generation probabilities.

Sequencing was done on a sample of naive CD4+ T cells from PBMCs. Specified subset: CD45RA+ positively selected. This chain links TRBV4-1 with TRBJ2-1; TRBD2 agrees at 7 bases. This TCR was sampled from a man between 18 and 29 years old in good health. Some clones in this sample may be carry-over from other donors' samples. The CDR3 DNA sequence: TGCGCCAGCAGCCAGATAGCGGGCCCCTACAATGAGCAGTTCTTC. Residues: CASSQIAGPYNEQFF.